This section outlines one TCR beta chain sequence together with its context. Its antigen is unidentified. These data are taken from a study of CXCR3-negative and CXCR3-positive naive CD8 T cells. The germline CDR1 and CDR2 sequences are KGHDR and SFDVKD. The CDR3 loop spans 13 amino acids. Points from the study as a whole: Similar TRBV-TRBJ usage was seen in naive cells (both CXCR3-negative and CXCR3-positive), but memory cells differed. Similar levels of surface CD5 were seen between naive subsets; TCR strength was inferred from TRB CDR3 properties.

cDNA libraries for TRB were generated by 5' RACE incorporating UMI labels. From the 5' RACE reads, TCRdb lists one entry per CDR3 protein and no DNA. The sample's table shows approximately 53,000 distinct CDR3 sequences. The sequence was collected from a human donor in good health. Some clones in this sample may be carry-over from other donors' samples. The rearrangement joins TRBV24-1 to TRBJ2-2; TCRdb outputs TRBD1, but without DNA this stays unchecked. Sequenced input: memory CD8+ T cells from blood. The CDR3: CATSRRDTGELFF.